This T cell receptor beta chain was identified in a study of blood T cell repertoires in COVID-19. For the study at large: The United States, Italy and Spain provided the acute and convalescent COVID-19 samples. T cells, B-cell-depleted T cells, or PBMCs supplied cDNA or gDNA.

The CDR3 runs to 16 residues. Germline CDR1 SEHNR, CDR2 FQNEAQ (reference sequence). The trim removed 5 bases at V and 7 bases at J, leaving 12 bases unmatched. Original handling: Quantification of nucleated cells was approximated via reference gene primer amplification. Only in-frame clones appear in the TCRdb table, and some are missing; sequencing was by immunoSEQ multiplex PCR. V and J calls and clone size are copied from that table; D and trimming were computed from the DNA. The data hold about 240,000 clones, with around 85% observed a single time. The rearrangement joins TRBV7-9 to TRBJ1-2; TRBD1 matches 11 bases. The TCR originated in a woman aged 80 or over with acute or convalescent COVID-19. Input material: peripheral blood. This chain's CDR3 is CASSPVGTGGYGGYTF. CDR3 DNA: TGTGCCAGCAGCCCGGTCGGGACAGGGGGATATGGTGGCTACACCTTC.